This TCR beta chain was identified in a study of identical twins. TCRdb reprocessed the 5' RACE reads via MiXCR and lists one record per CDR3 protein. Counted here are some 96,000 distinct CDR3 sequences, under 6.5% occurring once; the ten biggest clones make up about an eighth. Concerning this clonotype: Antigen: not known. Here the CDR3 omits its conserved ending phenylalanine or tryptophan, so a read error is the likely source.

Study outcomes and limitations: Less excess twin sharing appeared in beta out-of-frame sequences. Analyses based on zero insertions could be partly confounded by invariant MAIT and iNKT cells.

This CDR3 region has 17 residues. V was trimmed by 0 bases and J by 0 bases, leaving 13 bases between them. Germline-derived CDR1 and CDR2 are SGHRS and YFSETQ. The rearrangement joins TRBV5-1 to TRBJ2-4; unclear D gene. The receptor was isolated from a woman between 45 and 65 years old in good health. Material for sequencing was memory T cells sorted from blood. CDR3 DNA: TGCGCCAGCAGCTTGGGAGGCAGCCTGCTAGCCAAAAACATTCAGTACTCC. This codes for CASSLGGSLLAKNIQYS.